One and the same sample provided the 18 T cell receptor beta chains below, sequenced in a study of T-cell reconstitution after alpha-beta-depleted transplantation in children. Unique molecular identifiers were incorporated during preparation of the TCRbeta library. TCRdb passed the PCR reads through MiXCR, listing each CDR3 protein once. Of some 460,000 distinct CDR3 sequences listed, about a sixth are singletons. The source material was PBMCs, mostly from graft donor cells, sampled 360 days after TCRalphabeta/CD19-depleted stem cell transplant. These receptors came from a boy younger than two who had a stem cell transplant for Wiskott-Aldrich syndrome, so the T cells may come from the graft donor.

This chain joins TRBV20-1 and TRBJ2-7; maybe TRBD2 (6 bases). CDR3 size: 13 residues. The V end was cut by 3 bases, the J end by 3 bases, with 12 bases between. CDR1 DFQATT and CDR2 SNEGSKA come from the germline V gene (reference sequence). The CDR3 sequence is CSASGSSLYEQYF. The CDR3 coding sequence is TGCAGTGCTAGCGGGAGTTCCCTCTACGAGCAGTACTTC.

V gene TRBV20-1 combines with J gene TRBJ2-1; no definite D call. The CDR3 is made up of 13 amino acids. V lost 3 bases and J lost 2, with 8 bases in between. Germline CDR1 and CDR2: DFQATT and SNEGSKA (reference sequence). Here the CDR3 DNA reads TGCAGTGCTAGTGATTCCCCCTACAATGAGCAGTTCTTC. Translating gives CSASDSPYNEQFF.

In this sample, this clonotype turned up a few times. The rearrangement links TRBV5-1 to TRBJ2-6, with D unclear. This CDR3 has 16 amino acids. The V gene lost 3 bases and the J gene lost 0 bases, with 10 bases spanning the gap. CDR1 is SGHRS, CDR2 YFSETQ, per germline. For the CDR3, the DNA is TGCGCCAGCAGCTACGGACGGTCCTCTGGGGCCAACGTCCTGACTTTC. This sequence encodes CASSYGRSSGANVLTF.

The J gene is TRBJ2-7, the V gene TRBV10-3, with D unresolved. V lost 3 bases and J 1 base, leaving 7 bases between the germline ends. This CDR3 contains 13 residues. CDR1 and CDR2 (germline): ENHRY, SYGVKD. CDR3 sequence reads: CAISDRRSYEQYF. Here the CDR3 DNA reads TGTGCCATCAGTGATCGGCGGTCCTACGAGCAGTACTTC.

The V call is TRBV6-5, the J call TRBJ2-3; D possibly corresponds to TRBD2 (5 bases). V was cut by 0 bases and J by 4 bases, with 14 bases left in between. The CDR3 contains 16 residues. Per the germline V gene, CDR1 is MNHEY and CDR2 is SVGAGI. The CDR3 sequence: CASSYSWRLSSDTQYF. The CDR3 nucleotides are TGTGCCAGCAGTTACTCGTGGAGGCTGAGTTCAGATACGCAGTATTTT.

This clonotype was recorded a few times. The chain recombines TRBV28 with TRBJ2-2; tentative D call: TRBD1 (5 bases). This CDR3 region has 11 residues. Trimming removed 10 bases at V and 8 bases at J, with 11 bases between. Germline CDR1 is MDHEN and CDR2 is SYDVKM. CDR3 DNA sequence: TGTGCCAACACTCAGGGTGGGGAGCTGTTTTTT. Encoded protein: CANTQGGELFF.

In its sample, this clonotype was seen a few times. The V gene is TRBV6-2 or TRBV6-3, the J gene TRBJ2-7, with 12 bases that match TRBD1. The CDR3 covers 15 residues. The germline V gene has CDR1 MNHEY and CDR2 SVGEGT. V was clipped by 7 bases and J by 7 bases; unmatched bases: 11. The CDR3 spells CASTYSGTGGWEQYF. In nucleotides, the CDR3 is TGTGCCAGCACCTACAGTGGGACAGGGGGCTGGGAGCAGTACTTC.

The DNA of the CDR3 is TGTGCCAGCTCACCTCGGAGGGGCGCGGAAATTAGCTCCTACAATGAGCAGTTCTTC. This sequence encodes CASSPRRGAEISSYNEQFF. V usage is TRBV18 and J usage is TRBJ2-1; possibly TRBD2 for D (6 bases). The V end was cut by 3 bases, the J end by 0 bases, with 21 bases between. This CDR3 is built from 19 residues. Germline CDR1 KGHSH, CDR2 LQKENI.

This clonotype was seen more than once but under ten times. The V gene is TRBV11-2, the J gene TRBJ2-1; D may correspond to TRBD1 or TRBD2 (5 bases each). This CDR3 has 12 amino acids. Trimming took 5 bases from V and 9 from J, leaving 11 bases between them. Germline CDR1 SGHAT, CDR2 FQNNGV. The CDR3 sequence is CASSKDGTEQFF. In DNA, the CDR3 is TGTGCCAGCAGCAAGGACGGGACTGAGCAGTTCTTC. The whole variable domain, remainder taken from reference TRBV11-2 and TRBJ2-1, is EAGVAQSPRYKIIEKRQSVAFWCNPISGHATLYWYQQILGQGPKLLIQFQNNGVVDDSQLPKDRFSAERLKGVDSTLKIQPAKLEDSAVYLCASSKDGTEQFFGPGTRLTVL.

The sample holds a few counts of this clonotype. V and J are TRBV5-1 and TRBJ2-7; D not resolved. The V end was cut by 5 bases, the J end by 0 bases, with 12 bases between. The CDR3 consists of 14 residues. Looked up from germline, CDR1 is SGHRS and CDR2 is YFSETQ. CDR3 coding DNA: TGCGCCAGCAGGAAAACCTCTAGCTCCTACGAGCAGTACTTC. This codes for CASRKTSSSYEQYF.

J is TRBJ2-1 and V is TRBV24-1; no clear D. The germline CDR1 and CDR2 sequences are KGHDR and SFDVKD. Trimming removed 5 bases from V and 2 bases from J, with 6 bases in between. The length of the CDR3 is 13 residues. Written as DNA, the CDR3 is TGTGCCACCAGTGGACGGACCTACAATGAGCAGTTCTTC. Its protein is CATSGRTYNEQFF.

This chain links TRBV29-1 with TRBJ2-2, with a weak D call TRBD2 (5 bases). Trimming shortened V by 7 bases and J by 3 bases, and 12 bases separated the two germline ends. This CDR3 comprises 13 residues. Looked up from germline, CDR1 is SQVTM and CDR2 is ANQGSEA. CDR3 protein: CSARSLDTGELFF. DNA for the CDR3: TGCAGCGCGAGGTCACTAGACACCGGGGAGCTGTTTTTT.

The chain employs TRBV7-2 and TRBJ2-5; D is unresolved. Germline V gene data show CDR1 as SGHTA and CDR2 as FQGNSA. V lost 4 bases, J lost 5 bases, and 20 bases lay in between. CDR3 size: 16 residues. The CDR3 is CASSSRPHRGLETQYF. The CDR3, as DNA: TGTGCCAGCAGCTCCCGGCCCCATCGAGGTTTGGAGACCCAGTACTTC.

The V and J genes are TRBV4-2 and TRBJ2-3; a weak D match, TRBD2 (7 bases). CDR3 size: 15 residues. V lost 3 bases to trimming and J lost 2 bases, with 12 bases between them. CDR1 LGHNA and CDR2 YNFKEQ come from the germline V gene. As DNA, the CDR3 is TGTGCCAGCAGCCAGCGGGGGCGGAACACAGATACGCAGTATTTT. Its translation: CASSQRGRNTDTQYF.

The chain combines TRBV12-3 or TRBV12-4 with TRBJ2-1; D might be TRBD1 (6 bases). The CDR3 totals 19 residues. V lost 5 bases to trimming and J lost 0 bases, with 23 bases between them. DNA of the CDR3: TGTGCCAGCAGTGCCCGGACAGCTACATACTATAGCTCCTACAATGAGCAGTTCTTC. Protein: CASSARTATYYSSYNEQFF.

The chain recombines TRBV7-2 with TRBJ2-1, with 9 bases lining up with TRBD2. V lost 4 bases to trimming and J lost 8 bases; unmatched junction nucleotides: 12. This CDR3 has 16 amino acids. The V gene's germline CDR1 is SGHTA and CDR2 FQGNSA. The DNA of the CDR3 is TGTGCCAGCAGCTATATAGCGGGAGTGGGCCGGGATGAGCAGTTCTTC. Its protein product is CASSYIAGVGRDEQFF.

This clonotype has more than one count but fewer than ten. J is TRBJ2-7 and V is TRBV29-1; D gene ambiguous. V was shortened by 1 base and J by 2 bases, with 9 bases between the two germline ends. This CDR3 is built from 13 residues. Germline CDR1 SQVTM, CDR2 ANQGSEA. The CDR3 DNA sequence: TGCAGCGTTGAAGGGACCCAGGCCTACGAGCAGTACTTC. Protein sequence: CSVEGTQAYEQYF.

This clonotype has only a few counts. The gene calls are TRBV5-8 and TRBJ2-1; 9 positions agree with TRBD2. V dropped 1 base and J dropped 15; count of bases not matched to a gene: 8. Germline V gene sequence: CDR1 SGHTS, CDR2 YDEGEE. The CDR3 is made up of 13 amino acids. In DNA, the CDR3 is TGTGCCAGCAGCTTGTGGGTAGCGGGAGACCTGTTCTTC. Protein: CASSLWVAGDLFF.